This T cell receptor (beta chain) comes out of a study of beta chain features in type 1 diabetes. Study background: Examination of sorted cells across all samples involved more than 85,000,000 cells.

Every donor had blood drawn once into heparin, around 120 mL on average. Study findings and constraints: There was a possibility that cDNA sequencing over-represented cells with high TCR expression. Type 1 diabetes patients had moderately but significantly shorter TCRB CDR3s in all four CD4+ subsets. Naive, central memory and Treg TCRB repertoires seemed to resemble each other more closely in patients than they did in healthy donors.

Every bit of the isolated RNA underwent reverse transcription, so sequencing read expressed TCRB transcripts. The method was immunoSEQ multiplex PCR; TCRdb's version includes in-frame clones alone and lacks a portion of them. The sample consists of 250,000 to 300,000 clones, around an eighth of them appearing once. To note about this clone: The antigen is not known.

The sequencing input was naive CD4+ T cells from blood. This TCR was recovered from a man in his thirties or forties with type 1 diabetes.

Here the CDR3 reads CASSVVGRGNTEAFF. The CDR3 DNA follows: TGTGCCAGCAGCGTAGTTGGCAGGGGAAACACTGAAGCTTTCTTT. This sequence joins TRBV9 and TRBJ1-1; a weak D match, TRBD1 (6 bases). V lost 0 bases and J 2 bases, leaving 11 bases between the germline ends. The CDR3 runs to 15 residues. From germline, CDR1 is SGDLS and CDR2 YYNGEE.